The 7 T cell receptor beta chains below were found in one sample sequenced in a study of cytomegalovirus exposure and HLA in healthy donors. PCR primers comprised 60 Vbeta and 13 Jbeta primers. Generated by immunoSEQ multiplex PCR, the TCRdb table keeps only in-frame clones and is missing some. The sample lists about 120,000 clones; around 86% were seen once. The sequencing input was PBMCs. Source of these receptors: a woman under 40 in good health and CMV-seronegative.

About this clone itself: This sample also contains other DNA sequences that code for the same CDR3. The chain combines TRBV5-1 with TRBJ2-3; TRBD2 matches 12 bases. The CDR3 has 16 residues. J gave up 0 bases and V 3 bases, and 2 bases lay outside the gene matches. CDR1 SGHRS and CDR2 YFSETQ come from the germline V gene. The CDR3, as DNA: TGCGCCAGCAGCTCAGGGACTAGCGGGAGCACAGATACGCAGTATTTT. This sequence encodes CASSSGTSGSTDTQYF.

About this clone itself: An end of the junction differs from the germline gene, which may be a read error. The V call is TRBV7-9, the J call TRBJ2-7, with unresolved D. The CDR3 is 15 amino acids. CDR1 is SEHNR and CDR2 is FQNEAQ in the germline V gene (reference sequence). The CDR3 DNA sequence: TGTTCCAGCAGCTTTGAAGAGACACGTAGTAACGAGCAGTACTTC. Translating it yields CSSSFEETRSNEQYF.

This clone appeared once. The chain links TRBV10-2 to TRBJ2-7; 13 nucleotides match TRBD2. This CDR3 has 19 residues. The germline V gene encodes CDR1 WSHSY and CDR2 SAAADI. J was trimmed by 4 bases and V by 3 bases; bases with no gene match: 15. The CDR3 protein is CASSDPGLAGSIAPYEQYF. In DNA, the CDR3 is TGCGCCAGCAGTGACCCGGGACTAGCGGGAAGCATTGCGCCGTACGAGCAGTACTTC.

V is TRBV18 and J is TRBJ2-7; no reliable D call. This CDR3 comprises 13 residues. The germline gives CDR1 KGHSH, CDR2 LQKENI. V gave up 1 base and J gave up 7 bases, with 11 bases separating them. CDR3 coding DNA: TGTGCCAGCTCACCACTCTCCCCGCGGGAGCAGTACTTC. As protein: CASSPLSPREQYF.

This clone has only one observation. J is TRBJ2-2 and V is TRBV5-1; TRBD2 matches at 9 bases. The germline V gene has CDR1 SGHRS and CDR2 YFSETQ. The trim removed 3 bases at V and 1 base at J, leaving 4 bases unmatched. The CDR3 loop spans 16 amino acids. CDR3 loop: CASSSGLAMNTGELFF. In nucleotides, the CDR3 is TGCGCCAGCAGCTCAGGACTAGCGATGAACACCGGGGAGCTGTTTTTT.

This clone was counted a single time. The rearrangement uses TRBV5-1 and TRBJ2-5; no reliable D call. V was clipped by 0 bases and J by 1 base, with 4 bases between them. The CDR3 is 13 residues long. Germline V lookup: CDR1 SGHRS, CDR2 YFSETQ. For the CDR3, the DNA is TGCGCCAGCAGCTTGGGGGCCCAAGAGACCCAGTACTTC. Its translation is CASSLGAQETQYF.

V is TRBV10-1 and J is TRBJ2-1; possible D gene TRBD2, 5 bases. Germline V lookup: CDR1 WNHNN, CDR2 SYGVQD (reference sequence). The CDR3 extends over 14 amino acids. V dropped 3 bases and J dropped 0 bases, with 6 bases sitting between them. The CDR3 region is CASSEGSSYNEQFF. In nucleotides, the CDR3 is TGCGCCAGCAGTGAAGGGAGCTCCTACAATGAGCAGTTCTTC.